This entry lists 17 T cell receptor beta chains sequenced from one sample in a study of CD8 T cells in ankylosing spondylitis. One entry per CDR3 protein results from TCRdb running MiXCR on the 5' RACE reads. This table has some 120,000 distinct CDR3 sequences, around 7% appearing once. Material for sequencing was blood, either unsorted or a sorted T cell fraction (not recorded which). Receptor source: a male donor with ankylosing spondylitis or in good health (not recorded which).

This chain uses TRBV7-2 with TRBJ2-7; 7 nucleotides line up with TRBD1. V gave up 5 bases and J gave up 7 bases; unmatched junction bases: 11. The germline CDR1 and CDR2 sequences are SGHTA and FQGNSA. This CDR3 has 14 residues. The CDR3 sequence: CASSQQGRLGEQYF. CDR3 DNA sequence: TGTGCCAGCAGCCAACAGGGGCGCCTCGGGGAGCAGTACTTC. The variable domain in full, with the rest retrieved from reference TRBV7-2 and TRBJ2-7, is GAGVSQSPSNKVTEKGKDVELRCDPISGHTALYWYRQSLGQGLEFLIYFQGNSAPDKSGLPSDRFSAERTGGSVSTLTIQRTQQEDSAVYLCASSQQGRLGEQYFGPGTRLTVT.

This clonotype was counted ten times or more. V and J are TRBV5-1 and TRBJ2-7; D is possibly TRBD1 (5 bases). V lost 0 bases and J 0 bases, leaving 10 bases between the germline ends. The V gene's germline CDR1 is SGHRS and CDR2 YFSETQ. The length of the CDR3 is 15 residues. This CDR3 is CASSLGRQSSYEQYF. As DNA, the CDR3 is TGCGCCAGCAGCTTGGGTCGACAGAGCTCCTACGAGCAGTACTTC.

This clonotype was counted at least ten times. V and J are TRBV7-2 and TRBJ2-3, with D perhaps matching TRBD2 (6 bases). There are 15 residues in the CDR3. Germline CDR1 reads SGHTA; CDR2 reads FQGNSA. The V end lost 5 bases, the J end lost 2 bases, and 14 bases lay between the germline ends. Here the CDR3 reads CASSDTSGSTDTQYF. The CDR3 DNA follows: TGTGCCAGCAGCGACACGAGCGGGTCCACAGATACGCAGTATTTT. The entire variable domain, with the rest obtained from reference TRBV7-2 and TRBJ2-3, is as follows: GAGVSQSPSNKVTEKGKDVELRCDPISGHTALYWYRQSLGQGLEFLIYFQGNSAPDKSGLPSDRFSAERTGGSVSTLTIQRTQQEDSAVYLCASSDTSGSTDTQYFGPGTRLTVL.

There are many counts of this clonotype. The chain is built from TRBV20-1 and TRBJ2-7, with 9 bases matching TRBD1. Germline assignment: CDR1 DFQATT and CDR2 SNEGSKA (reference sequence). The CDR3 sequence is 15 residues long. V shed 0 bases, J shed 6 bases, and the junction held 9 bases outside the gene matches. This CDR3 is CSARDGGTGNSEQYF. For the CDR3, the DNA is TGCAGTGCTAGAGATGGGGGGACAGGGAACTCCGAGCAGTACTTC.

V and J are TRBV9 and TRBJ2-7; TRBD2 matches at 7 bases. V lost 3 bases, J lost 1 base, and 7 bases stayed unmatched. The CDR3 sequence is 15 residues long. CDR1 is SGDLS, CDR2 YYNGEE, per germline. The CDR3 nucleotides read TGTGCCAGCAGCGCGAGCGGGGACCTATCCTACGAGCAGTACTTC. Its translation is CASSASGDLSYEQYF.

This clonotype was seen repeatedly, ten times or more. This chain links TRBV12-3 or TRBV12-4 with TRBJ2-1, with a possible D match to TRBD2 (5 bases). This CDR3 has 13 residues. V was shortened by 5 bases and J by 10 bases, with 15 bases between the two germline ends. The CDR3 DNA follows: TGTGCCAGCAGTCAAGACTATTTCGGGGAGCAGTTCTTC. Residues: CASSQDYFGEQFF.

The table lists this clonotype with many counts. The chain has TRBV5-6 and TRBJ2-1; 13 bases fit TRBD2. Trimming took 4 bases from V and 8 from J; bases not matched to a gene: 6. Germline V lookup: CDR1 SGHDT, CDR2 YYEEEE. CDR3 size: 15 residues. The CDR3 DNA sequence: TGTGCCAGCAGCCTCGGGACTAGCGGGATGGATGAGCAGTTCTTC. Its protein product is CASSLGTSGMDEQFF.

This clonotype was detected many times. This chain connects TRBV29-1 to TRBJ2-7; D is unresolved. Per the germline V gene, CDR1 is SQVTM and CDR2 is ANQGSEA. V shed 0 bases and J shed 0 bases, with 15 bases lying between them. The CDR3 contains 16 residues. The CDR3 sequence: CSVEDPDTASSYEQYF. The CDR3 DNA reads TGCAGCGTTGAAGATCCGGATACAGCCTCCTCCTACGAGCAGTACTTC.

The chain employs TRBV19 and TRBJ2-3; 7 nucleotides agree with TRBD2. V was pared by 3 bases and J by 0 bases, with 6 bases of the junction left unmatched. CDR3 size: 16 residues. Germline CDR1 is LNHDA and CDR2 is SQIVND (reference sequence). CDR3 DNA: TGTGCCAGTAGTATTGGGCTAGCGGATAGCACAGATACGCAGTATTTT. Its translation: CASSIGLADSTDTQYF.

Many counts were recorded for this clonotype. J is TRBJ1-4 and V is TRBV18; 7 nucleotides agree with TRBD1. The CDR3 length is 15 residues. V trimming: 6 bases; J trimming: 4 bases; junction bases outside the gene matches: 8. CDR1 is KGHSH, CDR2 LQKENI, per germline. The CDR3 loop reads CASSPAGGSNEKLFF. The CDR3 DNA follows: TGTGCCAGCTCCCCTGCAGGGGGGAGTAATGAAAAACTGTTTTTT. The full variable domain, rest sourced from reference TRBV18 and TRBJ1-4, is NAGVMQNPRHLVRRRGQEARLRCSPMKGHSHVYWYRQLPEEGLKFMVYLQKENIIDESGMPKERFSAEFPKEGPSILRIQQVVRGDSAAYFCASSPAGGSNEKLFFGSGTQLSVL.

This clonotype was observed at least ten times. V is TRBV19 and J is TRBJ2-1, with 8 positions matching TRBD1. The CDR3 extends over 12 amino acids. J gave up 7 bases and V 8 bases, and 4 bases lay outside the gene matches. Germline values: CDR1 LNHDA, CDR2 SQIVND (reference sequence). CDR3 sequence reads: CASQGAGNEQFF. In DNA, the CDR3 is TGTGCCAGTCAGGGGGCGGGAAATGAGCAGTTCTTC.

This clonotype has at least ten counts. The gene calls are TRBV4-1 and TRBJ1-2; D gene uncertain. V was pared by 0 bases and J by 2 bases, with 4 bases between. CDR1 is MGHRA and CDR2 is YSYEKL in the germline V gene. CDR3 length: 13 residues. CDR3 region: CASSQDPNYGYTF. CDR3 in DNA: TGCGCCAGCAGCCAAGATCCCAACTATGGCTACACCTTC.

This clonotype came up many times. The chain uses TRBV27 and TRBJ1-1; D perhaps matches TRBD1 (5 bases). CDR3 length: 14 residues. The germline CDR1 and CDR2 sequences are MNHEY and SMNVEV (reference sequence). Trimming removed 8 bases from V and 5 bases from J, with 18 bases in between. CDR3 nucleotides: TGTGCCAGCCAACAACTTAGGGACCATACTGAAGCTTTCTTT. Translation gives CASQQLRDHTEAFF.

This clonotype has ten or more counts. The V call is TRBV24-1, the J call TRBJ1-1; TRBD1 aligns across 9 bases. Trimming took 8 bases from V and 11 from J; bases not matched to a gene: 14. Germline V gene sequence: CDR1 KGHDR, CDR2 SFDVKD. The CDR3 length is 14 residues. The CDR3 sequence is CATTTRDRAVVAFF. The CDR3 DNA reads TGTGCCACCACAACTCGGGACAGGGCGGTAGTGGCTTTCTTT.

This clonotype was picked up many times. The chain joins TRBV7-2 to TRBJ2-7; 9 positions agree with TRBD2. The CDR3 is 17 residues long. Looked up from germline, CDR1 is SGHTA and CDR2 is FQGNSA. Trimming took 4 bases from V and 7 from J; bases not matched to a gene: 17. The DNA for the CDR3 is TGTGCCAGCAGCTCCTTTGGTAGTGCGGGAGGGCCGGGGGAGCAGTACTTC. This encodes CASSSFGSAGGPGEQYF.

This clonotype came up many times. This chain connects TRBV20-1 to TRBJ1-1; D possibly corresponds to TRBD1 (6 bases). V was cut by 4 bases and J by 1 base, with 16 bases left in between. The CDR3 runs to 15 residues. Germline CDR1 and CDR2: DFQATT and SNEGSKA (reference sequence). The CDR3 region has the DNA TGCAGTGCTACGCCGACAGGACCTAAGAACACTGAAGCTTTCTTT. Encoded protein: CSATPTGPKNTEAFF.

This chain links TRBV6-2 or TRBV6-3 with TRBJ2-7; 8 nucleotides agree with TRBD2. The germline V gene has CDR1 MNHEY and CDR2 SVGEGT. J was trimmed by 3 bases and V by 7 bases; bases with no gene match: 2. The CDR3 has 12 amino acids. The CDR3 region has the DNA TGTGCCAGCAACGGGAGGGACTACGAGCAGTACTTC. Translation gives CASNGRDYEQYF.